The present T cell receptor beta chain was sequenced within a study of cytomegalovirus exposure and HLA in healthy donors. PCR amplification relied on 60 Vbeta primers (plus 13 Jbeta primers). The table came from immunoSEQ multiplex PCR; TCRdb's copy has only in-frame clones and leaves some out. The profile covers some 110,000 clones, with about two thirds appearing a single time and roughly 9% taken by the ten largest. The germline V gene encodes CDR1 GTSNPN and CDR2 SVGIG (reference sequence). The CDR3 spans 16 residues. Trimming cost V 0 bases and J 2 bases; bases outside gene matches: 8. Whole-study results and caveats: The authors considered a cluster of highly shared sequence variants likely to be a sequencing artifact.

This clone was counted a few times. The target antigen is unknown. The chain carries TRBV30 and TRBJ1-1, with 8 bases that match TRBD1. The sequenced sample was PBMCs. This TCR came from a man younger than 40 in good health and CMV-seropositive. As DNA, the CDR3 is TGTGCCTGGAGTGTACCCCGGACAGGGCTAAACACTGAAGCTTTCTTT. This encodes CAWSVPRTGLNTEAFF.